This T cell receptor beta chain originates from a study of OX40 agonist ivuxolimab in advanced cancers. In the study overall: Ivuxolimab is a fully human IgG2 antibody that activates OX40 (CD134). In this trial design, patients received ivuxolimab intravenously at 0.01 to 10 mg/kg every 2 weeks.

Some clones are missing from TCRdb's copy, which holds only in-frame ones; the method was immunoSEQ multiplex PCR. The repertoire holds some 52,000 clones, with 90% to 95% as singletons. Germline CDR1 and CDR2: MDHEN and SYDVKM. V shed 6 bases and J 5 bases; nucleotides not matched to a gene: 8. The CDR3 length is 14 residues. The gene calls are TRBV28 and TRBJ2-7, with 9 nucleotides matching TRBD1. The clonotype originates from an adult with an advanced solid tumor such as melanoma, head and neck, liver or kidney cancer. This material consisted of CD4+ or CD8+ T cells sorted from blood, taken in a trial of the OX40 agonist ivuxolimab. CDR3 amino acids: CASRDQGTGNEQYF. CDR3 DNA sequence: TGTGCCAGCAGAGATCAAGGGACAGGGAACGAGCAGTACTTC.